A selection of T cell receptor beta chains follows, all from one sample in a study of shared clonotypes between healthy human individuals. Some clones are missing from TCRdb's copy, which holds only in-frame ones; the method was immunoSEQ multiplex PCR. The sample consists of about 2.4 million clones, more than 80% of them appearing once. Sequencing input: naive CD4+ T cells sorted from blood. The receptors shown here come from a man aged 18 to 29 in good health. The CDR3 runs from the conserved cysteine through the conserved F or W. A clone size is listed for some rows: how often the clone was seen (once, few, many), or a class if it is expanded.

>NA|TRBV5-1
CASSRDLGGTEAFF
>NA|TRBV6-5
CASRTVSGWYF
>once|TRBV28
CASSLGMMNTEAFF
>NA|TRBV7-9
CASSPRTGANTEAFF
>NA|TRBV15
CATSTLGQGNSPLHF
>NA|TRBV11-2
CASNTGQGAYGYTF
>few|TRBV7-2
CASSPGKASGTDTQYF
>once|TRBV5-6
CASTLRGGLETQYF
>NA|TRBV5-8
CASSTGLRTDTQYF
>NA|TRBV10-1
CASSEGGLGRNEQFF
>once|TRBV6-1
CASSFRDTINYGYTF
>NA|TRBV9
CASSVGQEETNEQYF
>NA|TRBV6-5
CASSYGQGSTEAFF
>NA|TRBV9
CASSVRLAGGRDEQFF
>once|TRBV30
CACLDRATEAFF
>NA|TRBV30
CAWSVTGVLDEQYF
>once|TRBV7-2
CASRYGDRRPGANVLTF
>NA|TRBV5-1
CASSLQGVETEAFF
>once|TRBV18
CASSRDSGYTF
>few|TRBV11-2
CASSQYQETQYF
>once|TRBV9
CASSVATSGNNEQFF
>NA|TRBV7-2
CASRVPGSSVTGANVLTF
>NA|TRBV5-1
CASTLTGPTEAFF
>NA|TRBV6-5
CASRAPGTLYEQYF
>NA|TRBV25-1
CASSDLPDRAHGYTF
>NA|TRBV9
CASSVEEDSPLHF
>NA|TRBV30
CAWSVGTGGSYEQYF
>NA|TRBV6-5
CASSSRTATDTQYF
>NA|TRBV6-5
CASWTGANSPLHF
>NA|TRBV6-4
CASSDTGTGNEKLFF
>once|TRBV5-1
CASSLAGDRGEKLFF
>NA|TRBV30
CAWSPDVYVGYTF
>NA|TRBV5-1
CASSFALEISYNEQFF
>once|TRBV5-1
CASSLDRGLEEKLFF
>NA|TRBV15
CATSREPVNSGNTIYF
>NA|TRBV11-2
CASSLLFGATDTQYF
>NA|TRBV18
CASSVAGPQTGLYNEQFF
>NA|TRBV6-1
CASSEPTGGRPQHF
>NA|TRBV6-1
CASRQGRENSPLHF
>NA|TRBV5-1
CASSLEVVRGHNSPLHF
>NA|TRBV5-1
CASSYRTGVGELFF
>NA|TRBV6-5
CASSKGSPRYGYTF
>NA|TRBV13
CASSLSVGLDSYEQYF
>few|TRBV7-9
CASSSPPGNEQFF
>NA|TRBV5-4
CASSLPRLASYNEQFF
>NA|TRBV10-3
CAIRGLAGGQETQYF
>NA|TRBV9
CASNGRAGGHEQFF
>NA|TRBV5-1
CASSLVGLSQETQYF
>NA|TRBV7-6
CASSATERTSGNTEAFF
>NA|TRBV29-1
CSGAGNSYEQYF